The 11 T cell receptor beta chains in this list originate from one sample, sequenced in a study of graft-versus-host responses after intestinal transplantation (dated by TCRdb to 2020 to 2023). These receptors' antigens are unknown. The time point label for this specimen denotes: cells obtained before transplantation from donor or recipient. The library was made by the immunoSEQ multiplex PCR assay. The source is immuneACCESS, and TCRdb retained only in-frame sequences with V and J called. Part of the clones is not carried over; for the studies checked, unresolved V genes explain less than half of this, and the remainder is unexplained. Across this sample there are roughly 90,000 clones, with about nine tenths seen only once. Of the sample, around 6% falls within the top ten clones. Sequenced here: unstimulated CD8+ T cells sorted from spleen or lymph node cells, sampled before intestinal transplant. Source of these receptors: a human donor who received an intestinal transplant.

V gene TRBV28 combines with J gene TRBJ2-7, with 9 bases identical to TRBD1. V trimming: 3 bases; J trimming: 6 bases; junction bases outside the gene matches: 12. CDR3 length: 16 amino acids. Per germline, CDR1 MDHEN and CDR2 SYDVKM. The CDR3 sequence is CASSLSRWDRVAEQYF. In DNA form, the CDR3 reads TGTGCCAGCAGTTTGTCGCGGTGGGACAGGGTAGCCGAGCAGTACTTC.

The CDR3 sequence is CASSEAATVYSGNTIYF. CDR3 DNA sequence: TGTGCCAGCAGTGAAGCGGCTACAGTCTACTCTGGAAACACCATATATTTT. The chain has TRBV2 and TRBJ1-3; D not resolved. In germline, CDR1 is SNHLY, CDR2 FYNNEI. This CDR3 comprises 17 residues. Trimming shortened V by 0 bases and J by 0 bases, and 12 bases separated the two germline ends.

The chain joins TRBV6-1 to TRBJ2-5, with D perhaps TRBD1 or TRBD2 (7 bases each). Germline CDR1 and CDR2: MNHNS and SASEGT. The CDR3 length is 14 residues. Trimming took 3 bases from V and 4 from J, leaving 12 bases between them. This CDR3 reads CASSDQGGRETQYF. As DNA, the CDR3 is TGTGCCAGCAGTGATCAGGGGGGGAGAGAGACCCAGTACTTC.

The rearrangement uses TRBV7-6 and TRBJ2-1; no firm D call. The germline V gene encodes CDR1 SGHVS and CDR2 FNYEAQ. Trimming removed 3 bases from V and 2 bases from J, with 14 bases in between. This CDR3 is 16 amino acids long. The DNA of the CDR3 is TGTGCCAGCAGCTTTGTTAGGTGGCCTCCCTACAATGAGCAGTTCTTC. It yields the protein CASSFVRWPPYNEQFF.

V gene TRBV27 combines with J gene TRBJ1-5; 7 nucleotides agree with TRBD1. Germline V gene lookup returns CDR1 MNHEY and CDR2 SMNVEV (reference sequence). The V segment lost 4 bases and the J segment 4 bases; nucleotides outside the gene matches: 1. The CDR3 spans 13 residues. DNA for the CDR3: TGTGCCAGCAGTTCGACAGGGAATCAGCCCCAGCATTTT. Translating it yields CASSSTGNQPQHF.

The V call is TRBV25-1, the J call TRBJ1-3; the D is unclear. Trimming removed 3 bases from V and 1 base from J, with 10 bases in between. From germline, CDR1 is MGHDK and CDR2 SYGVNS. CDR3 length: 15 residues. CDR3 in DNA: TGTGCCAGCAGTGAGCCAGAACCTTCTGGAAACACCATATATTTT. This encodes CASSEPEPSGNTIYF.

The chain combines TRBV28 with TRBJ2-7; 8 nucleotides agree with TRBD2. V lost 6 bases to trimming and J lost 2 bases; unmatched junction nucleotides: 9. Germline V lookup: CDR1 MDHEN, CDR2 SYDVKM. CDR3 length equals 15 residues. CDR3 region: CASSQPLAGTYEQYF. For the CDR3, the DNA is TGTGCCAGCAGCCAACCCCTAGCGGGTACCTACGAGCAGTACTTC.

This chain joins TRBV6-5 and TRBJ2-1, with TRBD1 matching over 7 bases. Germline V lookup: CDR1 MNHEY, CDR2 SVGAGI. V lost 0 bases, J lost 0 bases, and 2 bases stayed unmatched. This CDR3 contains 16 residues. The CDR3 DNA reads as TGTGCCAGCAGTTACTCTTGGACAGGCTCCTACAATGAGCAGTTCTTC. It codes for CASSYSWTGSYNEQFF.

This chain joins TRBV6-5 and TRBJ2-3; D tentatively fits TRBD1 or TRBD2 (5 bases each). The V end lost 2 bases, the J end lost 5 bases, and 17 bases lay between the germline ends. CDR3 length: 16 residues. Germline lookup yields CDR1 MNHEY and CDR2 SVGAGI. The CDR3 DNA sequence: TGTGCCAGCAGTTACATCGGGGCAGGGTGGGAAGATACGCAGTATTTT. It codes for CASSYIGAGWEDTQYF.

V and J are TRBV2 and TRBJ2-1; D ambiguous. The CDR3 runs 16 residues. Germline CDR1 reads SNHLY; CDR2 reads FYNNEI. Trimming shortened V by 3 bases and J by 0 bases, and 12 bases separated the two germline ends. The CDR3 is CASSEAELSSYNEQFF. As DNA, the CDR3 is TGTGCCAGCAGTGAGGCGGAACTAAGCTCCTACAATGAGCAGTTCTTC.

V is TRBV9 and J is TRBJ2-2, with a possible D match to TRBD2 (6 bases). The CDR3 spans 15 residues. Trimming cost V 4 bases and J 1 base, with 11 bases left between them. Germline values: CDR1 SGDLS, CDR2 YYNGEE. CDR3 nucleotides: TGTGCCAGCAGCCCCCCCGGGGGGAACACCGGGGAGCTGTTTTTT. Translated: CASSPPGGNTGELFF.